This T cell receptor (beta chain) originates from a study of T cell responses to AZD1222 COVID-19 vaccine. Germline V lookup: CDR1 SGHAT, CDR2 FQNNGV. The CDR3 sequence is 15 residues long. After removal of 3 bases from V and 4 bases from J, the junction contained 4 bases not matched to a gene. Study-wide results and caveats: Donors were chiefly white British, with a greater number of females, and clonal diversity was perhaps underestimated. The span of vaccine-associated CD4 TCRs extended across spike, with dominance at 160-218 and 743-854.

TCRdb keeps only in-frame clones here, not all; method: immunoSEQ multiplex PCR. This sample yields under 150,000 clones, of which approximately 90% are seen a single time; roughly 9.9% belongs to the top ten. Second-dose groups at about 4 or about 12 weeks were pooled. As to this clone: No antigen is known for it.

The source is an adult who received the AZD1222 COVID-19 vaccine. V is TRBV11-2 and J is TRBJ2-1; the match to TRBD2 covers 9 bases. Here the sequenced sample was peripheral blood, taken 28 days after the second AZD1222 dose. CDR3 sequence reads: CASSLKREEYNEQFF. The CDR3 bases are TGTGCCAGCAGCTTGAAGCGGGAGGAATACAATGAGCAGTTCTTC.